This note documents a single T cell receptor beta chain sequence. What it binds is unknown. This sample is drawn from a study of cytotoxic CD8 clonotypes in ibrutinib-treated CLL. Study conclusions and caveats: Clonality showed a rise at ibrutinib response that reversed toward baseline at progression.

Produced via immunoSEQ multiplex PCR; TCRdb's table is partial and in-frame only. The sample has hundreds of thousands of clones, roughly 70% seen once. V lost 5 bases, J lost 0 bases, and 23 bases lay in between. This CDR3 spans 19 amino acids. The V gene's germline CDR1 is KGHSH and CDR2 LQKENI. Source: PBMCs, taken after 24 months of ibrutinib treatment. This sequence originates from a human donor with chronic lymphocytic leukemia. The genes are TRBV18 and TRBJ2-1; possible D gene TRBD2, 5 bases. The CDR3 protein is CASSDVEGSEKGSYNEQFF. CDR3 nucleotide sequence: TGTGCCAGCTCAGACGTAGAGGGTAGCGAGAAAGGCTCCTACAATGAGCAGTTCTTC.